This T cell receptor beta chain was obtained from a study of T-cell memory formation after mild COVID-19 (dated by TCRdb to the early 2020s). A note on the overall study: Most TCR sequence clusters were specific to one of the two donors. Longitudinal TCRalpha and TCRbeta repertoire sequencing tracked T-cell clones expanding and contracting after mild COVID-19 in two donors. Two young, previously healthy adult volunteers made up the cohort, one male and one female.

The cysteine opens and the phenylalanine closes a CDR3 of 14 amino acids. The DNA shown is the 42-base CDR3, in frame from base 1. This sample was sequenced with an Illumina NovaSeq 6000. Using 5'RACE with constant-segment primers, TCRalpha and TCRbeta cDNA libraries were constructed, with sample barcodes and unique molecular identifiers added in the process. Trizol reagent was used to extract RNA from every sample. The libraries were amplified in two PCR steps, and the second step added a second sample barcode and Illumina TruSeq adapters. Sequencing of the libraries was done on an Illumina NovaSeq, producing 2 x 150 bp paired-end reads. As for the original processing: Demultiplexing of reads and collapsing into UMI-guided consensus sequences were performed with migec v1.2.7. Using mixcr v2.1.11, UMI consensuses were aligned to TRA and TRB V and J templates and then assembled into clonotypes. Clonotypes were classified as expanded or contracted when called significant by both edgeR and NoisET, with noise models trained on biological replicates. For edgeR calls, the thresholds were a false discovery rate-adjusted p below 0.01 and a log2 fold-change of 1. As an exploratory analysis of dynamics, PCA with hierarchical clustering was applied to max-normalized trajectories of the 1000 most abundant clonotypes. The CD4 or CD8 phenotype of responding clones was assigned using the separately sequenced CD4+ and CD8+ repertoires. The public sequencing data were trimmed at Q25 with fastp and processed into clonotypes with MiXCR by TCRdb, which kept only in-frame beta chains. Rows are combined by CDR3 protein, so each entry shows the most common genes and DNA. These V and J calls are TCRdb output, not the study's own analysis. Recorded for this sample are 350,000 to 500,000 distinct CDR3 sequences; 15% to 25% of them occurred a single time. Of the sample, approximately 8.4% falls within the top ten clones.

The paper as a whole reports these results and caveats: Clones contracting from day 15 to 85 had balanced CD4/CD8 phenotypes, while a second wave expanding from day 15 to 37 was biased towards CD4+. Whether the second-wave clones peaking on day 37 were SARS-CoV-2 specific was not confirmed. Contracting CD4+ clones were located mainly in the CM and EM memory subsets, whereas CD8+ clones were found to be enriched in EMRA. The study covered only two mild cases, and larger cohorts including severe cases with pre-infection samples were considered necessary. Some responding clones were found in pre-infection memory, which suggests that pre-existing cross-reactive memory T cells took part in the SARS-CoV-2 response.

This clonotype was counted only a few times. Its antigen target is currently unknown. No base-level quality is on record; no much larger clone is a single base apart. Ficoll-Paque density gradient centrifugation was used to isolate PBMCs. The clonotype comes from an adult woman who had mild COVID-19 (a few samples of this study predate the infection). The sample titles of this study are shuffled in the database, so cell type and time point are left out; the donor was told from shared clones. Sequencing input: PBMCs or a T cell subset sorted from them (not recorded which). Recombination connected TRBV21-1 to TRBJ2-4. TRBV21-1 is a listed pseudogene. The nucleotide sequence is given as TGTGCCAGCAGCAATCCATCCGACATAAACATTCAGTACTTC. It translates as CASSNPSDINIQYF.